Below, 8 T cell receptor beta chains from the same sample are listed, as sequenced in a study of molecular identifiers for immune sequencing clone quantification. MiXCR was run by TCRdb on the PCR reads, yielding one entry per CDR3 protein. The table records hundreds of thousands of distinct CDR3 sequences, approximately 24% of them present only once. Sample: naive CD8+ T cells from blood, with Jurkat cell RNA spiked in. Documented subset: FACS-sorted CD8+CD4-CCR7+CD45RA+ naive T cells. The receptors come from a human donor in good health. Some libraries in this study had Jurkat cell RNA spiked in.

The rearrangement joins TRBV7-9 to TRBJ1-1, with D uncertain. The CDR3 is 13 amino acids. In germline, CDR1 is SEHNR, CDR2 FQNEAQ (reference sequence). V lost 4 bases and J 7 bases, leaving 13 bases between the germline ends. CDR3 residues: CASSSELGIEAFF. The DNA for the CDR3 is TGTGCCAGCAGCTCCGAGCTTGGAATTGAAGCTTTCTTT.

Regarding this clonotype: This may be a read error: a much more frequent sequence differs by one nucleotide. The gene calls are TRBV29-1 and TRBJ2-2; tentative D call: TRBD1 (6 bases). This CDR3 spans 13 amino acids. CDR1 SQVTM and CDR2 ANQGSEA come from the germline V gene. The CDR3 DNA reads TGCAACGTTGAGGGGGAAGACACCGGGGAGCTGTTTTTT. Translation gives CNVEGEDTGELFF.

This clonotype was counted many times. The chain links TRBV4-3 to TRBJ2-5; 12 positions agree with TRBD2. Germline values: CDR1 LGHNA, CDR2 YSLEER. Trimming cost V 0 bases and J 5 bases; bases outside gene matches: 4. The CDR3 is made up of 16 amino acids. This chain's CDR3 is CASSQELAGGLETQYF. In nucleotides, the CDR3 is TGCGCCAGCAGCCAAGAGCTAGCGGGAGGGTTGGAGACCCAGTACTTC.

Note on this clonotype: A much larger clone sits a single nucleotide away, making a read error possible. This chain's CDR3 is CASSFGQDYGYIF. In DNA form, the CDR3 reads TGTGCCAGCAGTTTCGGACAAGACTATGGCTACATCTTC. The rearrangement links TRBV27 to TRBJ1-2; D is perhaps TRBD1 (5 bases). Germline CDR1 MNHEY, CDR2 SMNVEV (reference sequence). The CDR3 is made up of 13 amino acids.

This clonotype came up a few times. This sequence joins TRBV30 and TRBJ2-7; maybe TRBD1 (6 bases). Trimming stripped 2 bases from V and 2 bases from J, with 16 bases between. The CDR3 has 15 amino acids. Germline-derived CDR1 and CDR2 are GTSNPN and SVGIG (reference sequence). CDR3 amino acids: CAWSLWTDEPYEQYF. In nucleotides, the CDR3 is TGTGCCTGGAGTTTGTGGACAGACGAACCCTACGAGCAGTACTTC.

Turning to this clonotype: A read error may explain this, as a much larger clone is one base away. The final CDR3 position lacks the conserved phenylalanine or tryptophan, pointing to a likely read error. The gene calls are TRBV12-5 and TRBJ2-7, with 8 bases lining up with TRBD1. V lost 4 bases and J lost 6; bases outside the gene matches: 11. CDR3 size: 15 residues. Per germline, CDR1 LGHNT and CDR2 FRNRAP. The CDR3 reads CASGWLDRGCREQYL. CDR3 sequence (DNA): TGTGCTAGTGGTTGGCTTGACAGGGGTTGCCGCGAGCAGTACCTC.

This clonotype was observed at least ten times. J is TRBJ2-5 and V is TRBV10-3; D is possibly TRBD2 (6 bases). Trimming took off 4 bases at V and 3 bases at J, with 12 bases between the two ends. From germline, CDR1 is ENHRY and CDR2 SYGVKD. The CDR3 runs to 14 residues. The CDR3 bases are TGTGCCATCAGTGGGGGACTGGAAAAAGAGACCCAGTACTTC. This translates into CAISGGLEKETQYF.

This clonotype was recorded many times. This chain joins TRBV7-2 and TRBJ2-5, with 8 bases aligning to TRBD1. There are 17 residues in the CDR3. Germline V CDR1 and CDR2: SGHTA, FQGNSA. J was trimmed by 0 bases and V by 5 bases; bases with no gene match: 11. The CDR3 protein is CASSPGQGPRYQETQYF. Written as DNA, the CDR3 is TGTGCCAGCAGCCCCGGACAGGGCCCCAGGTACCAAGAGACCCAGTACTTC.